This TCR beta chain was sequenced in a study of cytomegalovirus exposure and HLA in healthy donors. Only one count was recorded for this clone. Its target is unknown. Germline V gene data show CDR1 as GTSNPN and CDR2 as SVGIG (reference sequence). Trimming removed 4 bases from V and 1 base from J, with 16 bases in between. The CDR3 has 15 amino acids. In the PCR, 60 Vbeta and 13 Jbeta primers were used. Method: immunoSEQ multiplex PCR; TCRdb's copy keeps in-frame clones and lacks some. The table has around 150,000 clones, around 78% seen once. Findings and limits, study-wide: It was reported that the classifier diagnosed cytomegalovirus status with high specificity and sensitivity in both the original and validation cohorts.

Sequenced sample: PBMCs. The rearrangement links TRBV30 to TRBJ1-1; D gene uncertain. The sequence was obtained from a woman in her forties in good health and CMV-seronegative. The CDR3, as DNA: TGTGCCTGGATGAGACGGGGTTTGAAGAACACTGAAGCTTTCTTT. This encodes CAWMRRGLKNTEAFF. Combining the CDR3 with reference TRBV30 and TRBJ1-1 gives the whole variable domain SQTIHQWPATLVQPVGSPLSLECTVEGTSNPNLYWYRQAAGRGLQLLFYSVGIGQISSEVPQNLSASRPQDRQFILSSKKLLLSDSGFYLCAWMRRGLKNTEAFFGQGTRLTVV.